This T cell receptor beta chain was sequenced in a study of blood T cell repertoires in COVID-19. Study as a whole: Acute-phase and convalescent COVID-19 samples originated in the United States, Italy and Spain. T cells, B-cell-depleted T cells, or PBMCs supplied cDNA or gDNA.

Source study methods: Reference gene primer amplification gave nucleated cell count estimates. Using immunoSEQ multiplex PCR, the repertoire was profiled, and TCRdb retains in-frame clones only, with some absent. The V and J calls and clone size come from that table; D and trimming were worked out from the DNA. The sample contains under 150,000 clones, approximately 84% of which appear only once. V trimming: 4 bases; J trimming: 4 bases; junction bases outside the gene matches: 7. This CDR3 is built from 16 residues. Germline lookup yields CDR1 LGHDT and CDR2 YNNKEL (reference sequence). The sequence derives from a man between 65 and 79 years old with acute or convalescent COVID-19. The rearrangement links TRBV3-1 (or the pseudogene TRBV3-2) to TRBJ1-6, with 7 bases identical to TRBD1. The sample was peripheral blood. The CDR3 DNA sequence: TGTGCCAGCAGCCGAAACCCGACAGGGTATAATTCACCCCTCCACTTT. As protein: CASSRNPTGYNSPLHF.